This T cell receptor beta chain was found in a study of shared T cell receptors in the human thymus. Clones were sequenced by immunoSEQ multiplex PCR, and TCRdb holds only the in-frame ones, with some missing. The sample has roughly 660,000 clones; roughly 90% are singletons. CDR3 length: 18 amino acids. V lost 0 bases to trimming and J lost 5 bases, with 22 bases between them. Germline assignment: CDR1 MNHNS and CDR2 SASEGT. The sample was also reused in another study, on human thymus T cells. Per that paper: Thymus tissue for the work was resected from patients undergoing corrective heart surgery.

The sequenced sample consisted of thymocytes. The chain carries TRBV6-1 and TRBJ1-2, with TRBD1 as a possible D gene (5 bases). The TCR comes from a boy younger than two with a congenital heart defect. This chain's CDR3 is CASSEARKVGHKFYGYTF. The CDR3 bases are TGTGCCAGCAGTGAAGCGCGGAAAGTCGGACACAAGTTTTATGGCTACACCTTC.